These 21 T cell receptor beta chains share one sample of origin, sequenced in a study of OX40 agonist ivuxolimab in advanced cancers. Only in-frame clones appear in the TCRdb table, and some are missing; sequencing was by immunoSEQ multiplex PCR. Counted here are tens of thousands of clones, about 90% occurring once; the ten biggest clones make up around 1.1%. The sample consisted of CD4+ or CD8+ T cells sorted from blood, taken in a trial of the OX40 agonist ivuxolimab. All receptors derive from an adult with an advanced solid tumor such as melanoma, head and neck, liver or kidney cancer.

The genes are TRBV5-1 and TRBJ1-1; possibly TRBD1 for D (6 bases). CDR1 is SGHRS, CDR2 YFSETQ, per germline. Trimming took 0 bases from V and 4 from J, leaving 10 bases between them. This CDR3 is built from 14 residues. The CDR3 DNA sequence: TGCGCCAGCAGCTTGGAGGGGGTGTCCACTGAAGCTTTCTTT. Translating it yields CASSLEGVSTEAFF.

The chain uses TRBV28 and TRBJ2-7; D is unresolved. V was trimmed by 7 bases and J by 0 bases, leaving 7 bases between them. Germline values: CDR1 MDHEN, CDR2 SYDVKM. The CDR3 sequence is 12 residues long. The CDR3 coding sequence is TGTGCCAGCAAAAGGGTCTCCTACGAGCAGTACTTC. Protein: CASKRVSYEQYF.

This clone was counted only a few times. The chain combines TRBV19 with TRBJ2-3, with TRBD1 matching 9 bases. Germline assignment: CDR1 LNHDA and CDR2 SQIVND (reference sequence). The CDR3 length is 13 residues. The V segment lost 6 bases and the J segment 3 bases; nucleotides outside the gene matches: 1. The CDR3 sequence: CASSGQGTDTQYF. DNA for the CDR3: TGTGCCAGTAGCGGACAGGGGACAGATACGCAGTATTTT.

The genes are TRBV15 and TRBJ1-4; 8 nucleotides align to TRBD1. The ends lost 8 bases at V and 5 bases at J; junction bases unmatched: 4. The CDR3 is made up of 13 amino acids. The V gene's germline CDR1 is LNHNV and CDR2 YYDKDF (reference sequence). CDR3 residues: CATRDRINEKLFF. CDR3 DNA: TGTGCCACCCGGGACAGGATAAATGAAAAACTGTTTTTT.

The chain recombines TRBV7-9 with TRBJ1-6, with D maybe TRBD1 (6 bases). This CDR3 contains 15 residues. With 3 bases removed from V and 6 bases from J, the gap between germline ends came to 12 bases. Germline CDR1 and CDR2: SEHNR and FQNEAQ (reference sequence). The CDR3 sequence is CASSLGQGGNSPLHF. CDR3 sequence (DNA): TGTGCCAGCAGCTTGGGACAAGGAGGTAATTCACCCCTCCACTTT.

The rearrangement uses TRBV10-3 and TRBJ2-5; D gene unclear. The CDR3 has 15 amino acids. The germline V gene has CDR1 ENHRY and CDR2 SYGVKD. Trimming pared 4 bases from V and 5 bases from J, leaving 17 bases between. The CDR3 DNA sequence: TGTGCCATCAGTGGTTTCTCTTCTCCTGGGGAGACCCAGTACTTC. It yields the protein CAISGFSSPGETQYF.

CDR3 nucleotide sequence: TGTGCCAGCAGCACGGTTCCAACTAATGAAAAACTGTTTTTT. Amino acids: CASSTVPTNEKLFF. The chain has TRBV7-8 and TRBJ1-4; D ambiguous. The germline V gene has CDR1 SGHVS and CDR2 FQNEAQ. The CDR3 totals 14 residues. With 5 bases removed from V and 0 bases from J, the gap between germline ends came to 7 bases.

The CDR3 DNA follows: TGTGCCTGGAGATCCGGGGCAGGGAATAATTCACCCCTCCACTTT. Translated, it gives CAWRSGAGNNSPLHF. The V gene is TRBV30, the J gene TRBJ1-6; TRBD1 is a possible D gene (5 bases). CDR1 is GTSNPN and CDR2 is SVGIG in the germline V gene (reference sequence). Trimming stripped 3 bases from V and 5 bases from J, with 14 bases between. The CDR3 contains 15 residues.

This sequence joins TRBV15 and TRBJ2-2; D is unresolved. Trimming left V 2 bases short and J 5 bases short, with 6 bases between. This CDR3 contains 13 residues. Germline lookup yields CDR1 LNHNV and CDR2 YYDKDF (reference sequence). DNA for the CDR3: TGTGCCACCAGCAGAAAGCAGACCGGGGAGCTGTTTTTT. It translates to CATSRKQTGELFF. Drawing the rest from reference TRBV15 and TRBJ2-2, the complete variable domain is DAMVIQNPRYQVTQFGKPVTLSCSQTLNHNVMYWYQQKSSQAPKLLFHYYDKDFNNEADTPDNFQSRRPNTSFCFLDIRSPGLGDTAMYLCATSRKQTGELFFGEGSRLTVL.

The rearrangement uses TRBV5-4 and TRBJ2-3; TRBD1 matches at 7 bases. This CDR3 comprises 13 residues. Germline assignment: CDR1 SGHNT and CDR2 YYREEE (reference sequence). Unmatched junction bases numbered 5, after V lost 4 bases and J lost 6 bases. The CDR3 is CASSGQERDTQYF. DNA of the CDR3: TGTGCCAGCAGCGGACAGGAGCGCGATACGCAGTATTTT.

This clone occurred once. Here the CDR3 reads CASSLEERPYEQYF. The CDR3, as DNA: TGTGCCAGCAGCTTAGAAGAACGCCCCTACGAGCAGTACTTC. V and J are TRBV7-2 and TRBJ2-7; D not resolved. The germline V gene encodes CDR1 SGHTA and CDR2 FQGNSA. The CDR3 is made up of 14 amino acids. The ends were cut back, 1 base at V and 2 bases at J, with 9 bases in the middle.

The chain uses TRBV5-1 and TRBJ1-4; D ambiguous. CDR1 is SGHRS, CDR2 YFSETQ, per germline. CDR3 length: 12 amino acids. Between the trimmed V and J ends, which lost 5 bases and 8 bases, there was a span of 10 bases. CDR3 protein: CASSEGKEKLFF. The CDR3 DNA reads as TGCGCCAGCAGTGAAGGCAAGGAAAAACTGTTTTTT.

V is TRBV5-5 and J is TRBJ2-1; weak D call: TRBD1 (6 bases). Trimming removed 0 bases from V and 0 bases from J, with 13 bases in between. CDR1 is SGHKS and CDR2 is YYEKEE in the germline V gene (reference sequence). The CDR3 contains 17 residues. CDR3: CASSLADQGSSYNEQFF. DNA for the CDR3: TGTGCCAGCAGCTTGGCCGACCAGGGGAGCTCCTACAATGAGCAGTTCTTC.

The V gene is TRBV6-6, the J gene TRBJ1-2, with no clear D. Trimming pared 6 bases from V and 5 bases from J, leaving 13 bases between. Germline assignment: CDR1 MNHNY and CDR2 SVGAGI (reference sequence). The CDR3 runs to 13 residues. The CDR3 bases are TGTGCCAGCAGACGGGTCTCTACTTATGGCTACACCTTC. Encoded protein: CASRRVSTYGYTF.

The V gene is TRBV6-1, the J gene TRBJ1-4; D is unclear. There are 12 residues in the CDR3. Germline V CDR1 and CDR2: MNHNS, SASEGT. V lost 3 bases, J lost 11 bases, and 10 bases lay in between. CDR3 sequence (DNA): TGTGCCAGCAGTGATAGGATGGGTAAACTGTTTTTT. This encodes CASSDRMGKLFF.

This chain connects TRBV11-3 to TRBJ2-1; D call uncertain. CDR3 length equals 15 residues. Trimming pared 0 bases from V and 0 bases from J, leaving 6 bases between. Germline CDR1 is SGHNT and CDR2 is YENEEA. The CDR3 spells CASSLEEFSYNEQFF. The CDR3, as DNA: TGTGCCAGCAGCTTAGAGGAGTTCTCCTACAATGAGCAGTTCTTC.

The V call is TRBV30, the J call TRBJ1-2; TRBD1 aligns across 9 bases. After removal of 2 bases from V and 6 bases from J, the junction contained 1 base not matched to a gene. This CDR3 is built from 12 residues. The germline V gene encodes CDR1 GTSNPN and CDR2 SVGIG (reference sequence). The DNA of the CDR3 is TGTGCCTGGAGTTGGACAGGGGATGGCTACACCTTC. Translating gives CAWSWTGDGYTF. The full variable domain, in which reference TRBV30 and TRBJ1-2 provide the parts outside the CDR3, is SQTIHQWPATLVQPVGSPLSLECTVEGTSNPNLYWYRQAAGRGLQLLFYSVGIGQISSEVPQNLSASRPQDRQFILSSKKLLLSDSGFYLCAWSWTGDGYTFGSGTRLTVV.

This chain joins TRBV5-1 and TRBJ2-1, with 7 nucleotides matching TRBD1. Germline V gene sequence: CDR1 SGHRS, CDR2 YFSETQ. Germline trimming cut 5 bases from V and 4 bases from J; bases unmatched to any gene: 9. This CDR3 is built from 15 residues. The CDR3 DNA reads TGCGCCAGCAGGGGGGACAGCTCCCTTTACAATGAGCAGTTCTTC. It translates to CASRGDSSLYNEQFF.

The CDR3: CASRQNYEQYF. CDR3 coding DNA: TGTGCCAGCAGACAGAACTACGAGCAGTACTTC. The gene calls are TRBV6-5 and TRBJ2-7, with D uncertain. The germline CDR1 and CDR2 sequences are MNHEY and SVGAGI. The CDR3 covers 11 residues. V lost 6 bases, J lost 3 bases, and 6 bases lay in between.

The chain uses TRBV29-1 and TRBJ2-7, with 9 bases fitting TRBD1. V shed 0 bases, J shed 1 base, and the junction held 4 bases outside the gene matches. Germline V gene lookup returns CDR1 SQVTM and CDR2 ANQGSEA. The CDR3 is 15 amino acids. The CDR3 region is CSVEDQGTGSYEQYF. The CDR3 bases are TGCAGCGTTGAAGATCAAGGGACAGGGTCCTACGAGCAGTACTTC.

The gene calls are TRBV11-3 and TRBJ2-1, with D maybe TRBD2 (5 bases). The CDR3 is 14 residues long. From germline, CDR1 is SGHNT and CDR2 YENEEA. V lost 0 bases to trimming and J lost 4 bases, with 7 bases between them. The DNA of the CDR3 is TGTGCCAGCAGCTTAGAGCGGGTGTACAATGAGCAGTTCTTC. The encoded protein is CASSLERVYNEQFF.